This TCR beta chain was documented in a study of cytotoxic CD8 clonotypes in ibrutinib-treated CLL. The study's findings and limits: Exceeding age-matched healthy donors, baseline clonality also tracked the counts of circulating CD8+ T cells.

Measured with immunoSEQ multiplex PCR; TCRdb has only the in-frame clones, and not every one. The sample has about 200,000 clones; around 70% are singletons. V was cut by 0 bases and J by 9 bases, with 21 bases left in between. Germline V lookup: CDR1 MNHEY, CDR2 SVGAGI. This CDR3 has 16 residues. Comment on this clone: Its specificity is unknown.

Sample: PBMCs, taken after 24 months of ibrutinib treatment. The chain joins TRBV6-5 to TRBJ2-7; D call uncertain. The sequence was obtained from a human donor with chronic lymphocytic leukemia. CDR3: CASSYSNSRYDTRQYF. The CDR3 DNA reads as TGTGCCAGCAGTTACTCGAATAGCCGATACGATACGAGGCAGTACTTC.